Sequencing of this T cell receptor (beta chain) was carried out in a study of beta chain features in type 1 diabetes. General study results and limits: Within patients, naive, central memory and Treg TCRB repertoires seemed more similar than within healthy donors. Lower insertion and higher deletion counts appeared at VDJ junctions in type 1 diabetes patients.

Looked up from germline, CDR1 is SEHNR and CDR2 is FQNEAQ (reference sequence). The CDR3 loop spans 15 amino acids. Trimming left V 5 bases short and J 7 bases short, with 18 bases between. Sequenced material consisted of expressed TCRB transcripts (all of the isolated RNA was reverse transcribed). This table comes from immunoSEQ multiplex PCR, and its TCRdb copy is limited to in-frame clones, with some not included. Of hundreds of thousands of clones listed, 15% to 19% are singletons. A heparinised blood draw that averaged approximately 110 mL was obtained once from each donor. It was via CD45RO/CCR7/CD25/CD127/CD95/CD27 that CD4+ naive, central memory, regulatory and stem cell-like memory cells were sorted. With respect to this clone: Its specificity is unknown.

V is TRBV7-9 and J is TRBJ1-5; D is unresolved. The sample taken for sequencing was naive CD4+ T cells from blood. This sequence originates from a man aged 18 to 29 in good health. The CDR3 spells CASSPVGSLGQPQHF. The DNA for the CDR3 is TGTGCCAGCAGCCCGGTGGGCAGCCTGGGGCAGCCCCAGCATTTT.